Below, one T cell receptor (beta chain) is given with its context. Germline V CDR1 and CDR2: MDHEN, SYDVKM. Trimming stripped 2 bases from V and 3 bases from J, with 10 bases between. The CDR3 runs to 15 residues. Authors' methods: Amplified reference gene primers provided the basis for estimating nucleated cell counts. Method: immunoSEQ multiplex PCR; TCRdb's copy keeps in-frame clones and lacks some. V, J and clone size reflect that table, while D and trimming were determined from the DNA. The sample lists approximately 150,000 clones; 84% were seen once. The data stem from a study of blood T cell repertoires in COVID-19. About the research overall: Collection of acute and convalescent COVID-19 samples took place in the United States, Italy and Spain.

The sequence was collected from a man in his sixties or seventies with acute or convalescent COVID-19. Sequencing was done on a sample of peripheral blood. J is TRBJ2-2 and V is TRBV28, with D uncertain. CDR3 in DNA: TGTGCCAGCAGTTTAATAGCAGCTTACACCGGGGAGCTGTTTTTT. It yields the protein CASSLIAAYTGELFF.